The present entry profiles one TCR beta chain with its context. What it recognizes is unknown. Per germline, CDR1 DFQATT and CDR2 SNEGSKA (reference sequence). The CDR3 runs to 13 residues. The source of the sample is a study of T cells expressing NK-cell markers. Study at large: Just one sequenced donor of eight was HCMV-seronegative, while seven were seropositive. Study conclusions and caveats: One observes that, in a few donors, these clonotypes were also the leading ones within the CD3+CD56-NKG2C+ fraction. The study left the HCMV specificity of expanded NKG2C+ T cell clones unresolved.

TCRdb reworked the 5' RACE reads into one entry per CDR3 protein, no DNA. The sample has about 380,000 distinct CDR3 sequences, and its top ten clones hold 5% to 5.5%. The chain employs TRBV20-1 and TRBJ2-7; TCRdb lists TRBD1, though no DNA is available to test this call. The origin of this receptor is a man aged 18-75 years in good health. Source material: blood T cells: a sorted CD56 or NKG2C T cell subset, CD4+ or CD8+ T cells, or bulk PBMC T cells (not recorded which). CDR3 residues: CSARGEGRHEQYF.